This T cell receptor beta chain was retrieved from a study of CXCR3-negative and CXCR3-positive naive CD8 T cells (dated by TCRdb to between 2019 and 2020). Regarding the study in general: In total, roughly 140 million TRB reads were obtained, which works out to roughly 1.5 +/- 0.3 million reads per library. Naive subsets from about five donors and memory cells from 3 donors were included in the TRBV-TRBJ cluster analysis. The diversity and physicochemical repertoire analyses included more than ten donors pooled from two independent experiments. The paper as a whole reports these results and caveats: Both naive subsets had comparably high repertoire diversity, while memory CD8+ T cells had much lower repertoire diversity. Freshly isolated PBMCs were used for most assays because CXCR3 expression partially decreased after cryopreservation. Because surface CD5, which has been linked to self-reactivity in mice, was comparable between naive subsets, TCR interaction strength was also inferred from TRB CDR3 physicochemical properties. TRBV-TRBJ usage was similar between naive CXCR3-negative and CXCR3-positive cells from the same donor, while memory cells showed distinct patterns. TRB CDR3s from CXCR3-positive naive cells showed higher hydrophobicity (lower Kidera factor 4), lower energy, and higher strength and volume indices than CXCR3-negative naive cells.

Turning to this clonotype: The antigen this receptor binds is unknown.

Data came from a NextSeq 550. The Human TCR Profiling Kit (MiLaboratory) was used to prepare UMI-labeled 5' RACE TRB cDNA libraries. cDNA synthesis used the entire amount of extracted RNA, and PCR amplification then used the entire amount of cDNA produced. Libraries were prepared in parallel with an identical number of PCR cycles. The authors processed their data as follows. With a minimum of two reads required per UMI, MIGEC and MiXCR pulled out about 50,000 +/- 10,000 unique UMI-labeled TRB cDNA molecules from each library. An average of around 40,000 +/- 10,000 functional in-frame TRB CDR3 nucleotide clonotypes without stop codons was found per library. After downsampling to 5000 UMI-labeled TRB molecules per sample, diversity metrics, including normalized Shannon-Wiener and Chao1, were computed in VDJtools. VDJtools was used to calculate clonotype-size-weighted physicochemical properties of the central five CDR3 residues, namely interaction energy, strength, volume and Kidera factor 4. The reads were reprocessed in TCRdb, with one entry per CDR3 protein sequence and no accompanying DNA. Here the V and J calls rest on TCRdb's processing, not on the authors' analysis. This sample's records show over 150,000 distinct CDR3 sequences. The top ten hold approximately 0.46% of the sample.

Each CD8+ T cell subset was flow-sorted in triplicate, and 250,000 to 350,000 cells per subset were placed directly into RLT lysis buffer. To exclude memory contaminants, naive CD8+ T cells were stringently defined as CD45RO-CCR7+CD27+CD95-. Using standard density gradient centrifugation, peripheral blood mononuclear cells were isolated from buffy coats. Naive CXCR3-negative and CXCR3-positive CD8+ T cells were flow-sorted on a FACSAria III. Total RNA was extracted from sorted cells using an RNeasy Mini Kit. Taken from the germline V gene (reference sequence), the CDR1 and CDR2 loops are SEHNR and FQNEAQ. Including the terminal cysteine and phenylalanine, the CDR3 comprises 20 residues. The DNA is unrecorded.

The receptor was isolated from a human donor in good health. Some clones in this sample may be carry-over from other donors' samples. The sequenced material came from naive CXCR3+ CD8+ T cells from blood. What this sample's cell subset or site label stands for: CD45RO-CCR7+CD27+CD95- naive CD8+ T cells expressing CXCR3 (TNR3+). The chain employs TRBV7-9 and TRBJ2-3; TCRdb's D call of TRBD2 is untestable without DNA. The CDR3 amino acid sequence is: CASSLTLAGGTPHVSDTQYF.